This section outlines one T cell receptor (beta chain) sequence together with its context. Generated by immunoSEQ multiplex PCR, the TCRdb table keeps only in-frame clones and is missing some. The data hold about 240,000 clones, with approximately 86% observed a single time. The data were taken from a study of blood T cell repertoires in COVID-19. As for the study in general: Samples representing acute and convalescent COVID-19 were sourced from the United States, Italy and Spain. Sample material is recorded as cDNA or gDNA derived from T cells, B-cell-depleted T cells, or PBMCs.

Sequencing input: PBMCs or T cells enriched from blood (not recorded which). This receptor was taken from a woman under 40 with acute COVID-19.

CDR3 sequence: CASSQDLAGGFYEQYF. Written as DNA, the CDR3 is TGTGCCAGCAGCCAAGATCTCGCAGGGGGCTTCTACGAGCAGTACTTC. The chain links TRBV3-1 (or the pseudogene TRBV3-2) to TRBJ2-7, with 8 bases aligning to TRBD1. There are 16 residues in the CDR3. V lost 0 bases, J lost 3 bases, and 7 bases stayed unmatched. Germline-derived CDR1 and CDR2 are LGHDT and YNNKEL (reference sequence).